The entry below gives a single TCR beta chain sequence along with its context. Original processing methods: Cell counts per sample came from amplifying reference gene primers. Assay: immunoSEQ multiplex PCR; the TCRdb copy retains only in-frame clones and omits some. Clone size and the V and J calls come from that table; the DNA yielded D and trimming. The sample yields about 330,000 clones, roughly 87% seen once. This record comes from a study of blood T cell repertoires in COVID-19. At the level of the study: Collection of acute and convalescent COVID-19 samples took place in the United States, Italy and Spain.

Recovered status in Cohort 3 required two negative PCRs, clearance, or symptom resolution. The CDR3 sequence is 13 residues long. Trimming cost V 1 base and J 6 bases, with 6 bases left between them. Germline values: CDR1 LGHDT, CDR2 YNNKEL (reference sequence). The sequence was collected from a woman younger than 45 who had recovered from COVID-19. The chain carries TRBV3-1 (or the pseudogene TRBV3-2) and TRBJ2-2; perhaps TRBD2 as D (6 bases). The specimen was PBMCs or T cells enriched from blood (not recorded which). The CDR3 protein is CASSQGGAGELFF. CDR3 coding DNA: TGTGCCAGCAGCCAAGGGGGGGCCGGGGAGCTGTTTTTT.